What follows is one TCR beta chain and its context. The CDR3 has 12 residues. V was pared by 3 bases and J by 3 bases, with 6 bases between. CDR1 is DFQATT, CDR2 SNEGSKA, per germline (reference sequence). The sample belongs to a study of regulatory T cells in long-lasting Graves disease. In building TCR beta libraries, iRepertoire HTBI primers were used together with Arm-PCR of CDR3 regions. TCRdb re-called the multiplex PCR reads through MiXCR, storing one row per CDR3 protein. The sample lists 550,000 to 700,000 distinct CDR3 sequences, about 16% seen once, with around 12% in the top ten. Time point of the sample: newly diagnosed GD, antithyroid drugs for less than 3 months. TCR sequences were obtained from RNA taken from PBMCs. These data were likewise used in another study, on T cells in Graves' hyperthyroidism and ophthalmopathy. Per that paper: TCR CDR3 underwent first-round RT-PCR with the HTBI primer set.

Sample: peripheral blood mononuclear cells (PBMCs), taken at new diagnosis, from a patient treated with antithyroid drugs. The chain combines TRBV20-1 with TRBJ2-1, with a tentative D call TRBD1 (5 bases). The origin of this receptor is a man in his late teens or twenties with Graves disease. CDR3 protein: CSASGHYNEQFF. DNA of the CDR3: TGCAGTGCTAGCGGACACTACAATGAGCAGTTCTTC.